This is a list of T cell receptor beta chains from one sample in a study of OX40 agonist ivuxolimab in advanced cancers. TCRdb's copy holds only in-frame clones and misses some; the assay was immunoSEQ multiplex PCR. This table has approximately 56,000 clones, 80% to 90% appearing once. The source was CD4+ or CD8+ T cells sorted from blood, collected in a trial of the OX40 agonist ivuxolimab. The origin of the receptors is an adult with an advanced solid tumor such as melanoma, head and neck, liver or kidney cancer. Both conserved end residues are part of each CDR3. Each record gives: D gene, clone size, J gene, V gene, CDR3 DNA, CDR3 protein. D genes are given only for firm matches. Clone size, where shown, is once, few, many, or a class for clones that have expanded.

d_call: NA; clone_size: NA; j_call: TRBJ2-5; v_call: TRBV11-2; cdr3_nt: TGTGCCAGCAGCTTATTACAGACGGAGACCCAGTACTTC; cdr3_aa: CASSLLQTETQYF
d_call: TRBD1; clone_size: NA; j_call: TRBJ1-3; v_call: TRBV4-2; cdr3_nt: TGTGCCAGCAGCCGAGACAGGGGGGTAGGAAACACCATATATTTT; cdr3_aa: CASSRDRGVGNTIYF
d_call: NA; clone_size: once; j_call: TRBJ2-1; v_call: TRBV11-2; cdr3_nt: TGTGCCAGCAGCTCTAGGAGGACGAGTCAGTTCTTC; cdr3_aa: CASSSRRTSQFF
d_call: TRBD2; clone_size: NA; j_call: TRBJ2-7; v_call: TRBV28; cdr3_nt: TGTGCCAGCAGGCTACCGGGACTAGCGGGACGAACCAACTCCTACGAGCAGTACTTC; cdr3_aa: CASRLPGLAGRTNSYEQYF
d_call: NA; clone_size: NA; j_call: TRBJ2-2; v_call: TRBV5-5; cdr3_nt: TGTGCCAGCAGCTTTACAGGGTCGGGCACCGGGGAGCTGTTTTTT; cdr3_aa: CASSFTGSGTGELFF
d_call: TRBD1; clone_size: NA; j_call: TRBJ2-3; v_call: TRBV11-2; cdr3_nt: TGTGCCAGCAGCTCGTTGACAGGGGCAGGCGCAGATACGCAGTATTTT; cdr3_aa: CASSSLTGAGADTQYF
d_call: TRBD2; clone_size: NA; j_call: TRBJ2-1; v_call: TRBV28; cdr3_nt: TGTGCCAGCAGCTCCCCGGGGGGATACAATGAGCAGTTCTTC; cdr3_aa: CASSSPGGYNEQFF
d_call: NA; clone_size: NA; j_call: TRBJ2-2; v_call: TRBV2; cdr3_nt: TGTGCCAGCAGAGAACAGGAAAACACCGGGGAGCTGTTTTTT; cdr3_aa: CASREQENTGELFF
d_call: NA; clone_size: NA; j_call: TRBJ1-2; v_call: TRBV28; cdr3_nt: TGTGCCAGCAGTCTCCCCGGGGTCCGGGGATGGGATGGCTACACCTTC; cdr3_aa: CASSLPGVRGWDGYTF
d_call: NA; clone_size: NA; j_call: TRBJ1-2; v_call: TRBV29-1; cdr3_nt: TGCAGCGTATTACTTGGATATGGCTACACCTTC; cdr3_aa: CSVLLGYGYTF
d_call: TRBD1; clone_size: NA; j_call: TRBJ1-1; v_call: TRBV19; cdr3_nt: TGTGCCAGTCGCGGGACAGTGAACACTGAAGCTTTCTTT; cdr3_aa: CASRGTVNTEAFF
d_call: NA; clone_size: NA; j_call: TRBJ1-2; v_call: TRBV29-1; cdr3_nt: TGCAGCGTTGTTCTGCACGATGGCTACACCTTC; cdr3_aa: CSVVLHDGYTF
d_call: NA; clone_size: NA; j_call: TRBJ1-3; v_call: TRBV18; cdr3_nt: TGTGCCAGCTCACCACAGTCGCGTAGTGGGGGAAACACCATATATTTT; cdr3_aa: CASSPQSRSGGNTIYF
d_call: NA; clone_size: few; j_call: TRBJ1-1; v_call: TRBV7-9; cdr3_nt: TGTGCCAGCAGCTTAGTAAACACTGAAGCTTTCTTT; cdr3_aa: CASSLVNTEAFF
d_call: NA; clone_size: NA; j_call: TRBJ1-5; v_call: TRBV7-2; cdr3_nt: TGTGCCAGCAGCCAATCCAATCAGCCCCAGCATTTT; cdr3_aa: CASSQSNQPQHF
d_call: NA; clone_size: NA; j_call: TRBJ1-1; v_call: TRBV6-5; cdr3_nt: TGTGCCAGCAATCCAGTAGGGGCGGACACTGAAGCTTTCTTT; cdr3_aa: CASNPVGADTEAFF
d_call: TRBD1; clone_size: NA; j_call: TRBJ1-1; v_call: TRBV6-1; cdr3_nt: TGTGCCAGCCAGCGGGACAGGGATGGCACTGAAGCTTTCTTT; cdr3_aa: CASQRDRDGTEAFF
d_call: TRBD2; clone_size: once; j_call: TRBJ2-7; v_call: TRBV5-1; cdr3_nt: TGCGCCAGCAGCTCGTCACTAGCGGGGGGAGAGCAGTACTTC; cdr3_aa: CASSSSLAGGEQYF
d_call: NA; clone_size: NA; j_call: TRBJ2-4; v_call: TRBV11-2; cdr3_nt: TGTGCCAGCAGCTTAGATCTGGGGGGCGGAGGAGACATTCAGTACTTC; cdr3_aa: CASSLDLGGGGDIQYF
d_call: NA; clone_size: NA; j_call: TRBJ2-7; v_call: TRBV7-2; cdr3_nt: TGTGCCAGCAGCCCTGGGCGGGGAAGCTCCTACGAGCAGTACTTC; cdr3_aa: CASSPGRGSSYEQYF
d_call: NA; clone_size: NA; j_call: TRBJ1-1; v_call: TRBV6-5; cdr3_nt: TGTGCCAGCAGTTACTCGAACAGGGCGAACACTGAAGCTTTCTTT; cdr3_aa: CASSYSNRANTEAFF
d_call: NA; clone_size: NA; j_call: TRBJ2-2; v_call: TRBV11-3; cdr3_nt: TGTGCCAGCAGCTCAGGGCTCACCGGGGAGCTGTTTTTT; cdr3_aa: CASSSGLTGELFF
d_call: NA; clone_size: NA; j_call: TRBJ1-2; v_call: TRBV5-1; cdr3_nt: TGCGCCAGCAGCGCGACGGGGGGGAACTATGGCTACACCTTC; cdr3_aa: CASSATGGNYGYTF
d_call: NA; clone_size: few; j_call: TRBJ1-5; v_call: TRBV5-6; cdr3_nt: TGTGCCAGCAGCTTTTTGGGGCAGGGCGGTCAGCCCCAGCATTTT; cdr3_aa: CASSFLGQGGQPQHF
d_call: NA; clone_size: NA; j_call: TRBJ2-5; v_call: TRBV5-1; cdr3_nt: TGCGCCAGCAGCCCCCCTATTGGAAACCAAGAGACCCAGTACTTC; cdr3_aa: CASSPPIGNQETQYF
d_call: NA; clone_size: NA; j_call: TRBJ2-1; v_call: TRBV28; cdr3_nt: TGTGCCAGCAGCCGGGACTTTAGCTCCTACAATGAGCAGTTCTTC; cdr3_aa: CASSRDFSSYNEQFF
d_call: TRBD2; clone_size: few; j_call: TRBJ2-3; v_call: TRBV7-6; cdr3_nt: TGTGCCAGCAGTTCGACCCGCTGGACTAGCGGGGTCACAGATACGCAGTATTTT; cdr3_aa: CASSSTRWTSGVTDTQYF
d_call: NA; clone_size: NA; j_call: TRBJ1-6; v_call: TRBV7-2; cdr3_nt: TGTGCCAGCAGCCCACTCTACAGGGTACAGAATTCACCCCTCCACTTT; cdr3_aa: CASSPLYRVQNSPLHF
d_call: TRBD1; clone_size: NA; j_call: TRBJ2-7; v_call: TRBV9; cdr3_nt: TGTGCCAGCAGCGCCCGGGGAGACAGGGTTATCGACGAGCAGTACTTC; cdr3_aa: CASSARGDRVIDEQYF
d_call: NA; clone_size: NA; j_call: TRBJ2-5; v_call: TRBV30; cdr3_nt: TGTGCCTGGGGAAGGGGGTCCGAGACCCAGTACTTC; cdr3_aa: CAWGRGSETQYF
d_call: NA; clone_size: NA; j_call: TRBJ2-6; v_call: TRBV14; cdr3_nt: TGTGCCAGCAGCCAATACTACCGTGGCGTATCTGGGGCCAACGTCCTGACTTTC; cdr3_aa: CASSQYYRGVSGANVLTF
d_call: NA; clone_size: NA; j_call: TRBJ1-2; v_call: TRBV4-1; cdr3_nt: TGCGCCAGCAGCCAAGGGAGGGGCTACACCTTC; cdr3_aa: CASSQGRGYTF
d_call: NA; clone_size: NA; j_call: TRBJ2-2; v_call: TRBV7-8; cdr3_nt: TGTGCCAGCAGCTTAGGCGGACGACAAATGATCGGGGAGCTGTTTTTT; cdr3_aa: CASSLGGRQMIGELFF
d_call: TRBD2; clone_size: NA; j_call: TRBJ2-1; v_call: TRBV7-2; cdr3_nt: TGTGCCAGCAGCGGGACTAGTTACAATGAGCAGTTCTTC; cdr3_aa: CASSGTSYNEQFF
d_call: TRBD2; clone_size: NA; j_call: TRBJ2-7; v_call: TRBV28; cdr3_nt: TGTGCCAGCAGTCCCCTGGGAGGGGAGAGACTTTACGAGCAGTACTTC; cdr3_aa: CASSPLGGERLYEQYF
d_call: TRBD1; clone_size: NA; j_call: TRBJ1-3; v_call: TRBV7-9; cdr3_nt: TGTGCCAGCAGCGCCAGGGACAGACACTCTGGAAACACCATATATTTT; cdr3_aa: CASSARDRHSGNTIYF
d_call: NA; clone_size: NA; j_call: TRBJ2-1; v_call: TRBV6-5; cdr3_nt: TGTGCCAGCAGAGACCCAAAGCGGAACCAACAGTTCTTC; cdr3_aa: CASRDPKRNQQFF
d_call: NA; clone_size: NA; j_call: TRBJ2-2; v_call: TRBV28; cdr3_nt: TGTGCCAGCAGTTTAATGGCGGGAACCACCGGGGAGCTGTTTTTT; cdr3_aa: CASSLMAGTTGELFF
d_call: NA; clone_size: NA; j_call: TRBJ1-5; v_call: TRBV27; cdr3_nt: TGTGCCGCCGGCCGAGGCGGCCTTTATAGCAATCAGCCCCAGCATTTT; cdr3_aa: CAAGRGGLYSNQPQHF
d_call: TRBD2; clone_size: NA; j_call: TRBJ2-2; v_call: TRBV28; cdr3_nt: TGTGCCAGCAGTTTTGCGGGGGGGGCCACCGGGGAGCTGTTTTTT; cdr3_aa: CASSFAGGATGELFF
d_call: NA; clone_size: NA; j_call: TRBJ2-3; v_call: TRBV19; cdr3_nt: TGTGCCAGTAGTCTAAGGGGATCCAGCACAGATACGCAGTATTTT; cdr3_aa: CASSLRGSSTDTQYF
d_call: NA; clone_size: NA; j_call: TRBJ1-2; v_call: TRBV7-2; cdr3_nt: TGTGCCAGCAGCTTAGGGGGGGGGCCCAACTATGGCTACACCTTC; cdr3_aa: CASSLGGGPNYGYTF
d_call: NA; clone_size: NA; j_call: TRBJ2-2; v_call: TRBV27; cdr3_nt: TGTGCCAGCAGTACCCTCGGACAGATCACCGGGGAGCTGTTTTTT; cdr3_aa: CASSTLGQITGELFF
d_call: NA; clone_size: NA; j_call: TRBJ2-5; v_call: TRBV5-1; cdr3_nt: TGCGCCAGTCAACTAGTGGGTCAACTTAAAGAGACCCAGTACTTC; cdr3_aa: CASQLVGQLKETQYF
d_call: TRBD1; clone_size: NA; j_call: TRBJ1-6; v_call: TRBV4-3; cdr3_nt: TGCGCCAGCAGCCAAGAGGACAGGGTTAATTCACCCCTCCACTTT; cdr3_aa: CASSQEDRVNSPLHF
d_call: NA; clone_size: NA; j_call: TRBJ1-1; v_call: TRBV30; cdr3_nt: TGTGCCTGGACCCAAGACAGCCCGATCACTGAAGCTTTCTTT; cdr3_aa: CAWTQDSPITEAFF
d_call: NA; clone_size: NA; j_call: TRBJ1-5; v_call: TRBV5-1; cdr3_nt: TGCGCCAGCAGCTTGGTTCCAGGGTCAGGGCAGCCCCAGCATTTT; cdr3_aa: CASSLVPGSGQPQHF